This T cell receptor (delta chain) emerged from a study of γδ T cells in repeated Plasmodium falciparum infection. Study outcomes and limitations: Many TCRgamma sequences overlapped between individuals in stable Vgamma9/Vdelta2+ repertoires.

TCRdb re-called clones from the multiplex PCR reads via CATT. The table has some 100,000 delta-chain clones, almost 1.5% seen once; the top ten hold 8.5% to 10%. Comment on this clone: The antigen is undetermined. TCRdb's listed protein matches a much larger clone and diverges from this DNA's translation at residue 20, likely through a read error; the protein shown comes from the DNA.

The CDR3 is made up of 22 amino acids. CDR1 TSWWSYY and CDR2 QGS come from the germline V gene. Gammadelta T cells were flow-sorted from PBMC into Vgamma9/Vdelta2+ and Vdelta2-negative populations for bulk analysis. The source is a pool of human donors (malaria-infected and uninfected, not separated). The specimen was gamma-delta T cells from blood. The chain is built from TRDV1 and TRDJ2, with 8 bases lining up with TRDD3. This CDR3 is CALGEPSYTILGAPILTAQPFF. CDR3 DNA sequence: TGTGCTCTTGGGGAACCATCCTACACTATACTGGGGGCCCCGATCTTGACAGCACAACCCTTCTTT.